These 9 T cell receptor beta chains came from one sample sequenced in a study of Graves' ophthalmopathy and Graves' hyperthyroidism. The study amplified TCR beta CDR3 regions using RNA transcripts. The authors performed first-round RT-PCR with HTBI primers and then a second-round multiplex PCR. TCRdb recomputed calls from the multiplex PCR reads with MiXCR, one row per CDR3 protein. This sample yields some 1.1 million distinct CDR3 sequences, of which about 38% are seen a single time; over 8.5% belongs to the top ten. The specimen sequenced was peripheral blood or thyroid tissue (not recorded which). These receptors were obtained from an adult man with Graves' hyperthyroidism.

This clonotype appeared a few times. This chain uses TRBV28 with TRBJ2-5; 8 bases agree with TRBD2. Trimming removed 4 bases from V and 5 bases from J; junction bases left unmatched: 6. The CDR3 has 14 amino acids. Germline loops: CDR1 MDHEN, CDR2 SYDVKM. The CDR3 sequence: CASSSTSVGETQYF. CDR3 in DNA: TGTGCCAGCAGTTCGACTAGCGTTGGGGAGACCCAGTACTTC.

This clonotype was observed many times. The rearrangement uses TRBV7-2 and TRBJ2-5, with D possibly being TRBD2 (6 bases). CDR1 SGHTA and CDR2 FQGNSA come from the germline V gene. The CDR3 contains 14 residues. Trimming stripped 5 bases from V and 4 bases from J, with 14 bases between. The CDR3, as DNA: TGTGCCAGCAGCCTGCTGGCTAGCGCAGAGACCCAGTACTTC. It specifies CASSLLASAETQYF.

The sample holds many counts of this clonotype. The chain joins TRBV7-2 to TRBJ1-4; 9 bases align to TRBD1. The V and J ends lost 5 bases and 1 base, in that order; junction bases with no gene match: 8. This CDR3 is 17 amino acids long. Germline V gives CDR1 SGHTA, CDR2 FQGNSA. The CDR3 sequence is CASSRWGTGITNEKLFF. The DNA for the CDR3 is TGTGCCAGCAGCCGCTGGGGGACAGGGATAACTAATGAAAAACTGTTTTTT. Combining the CDR3 with reference TRBV7-2 and TRBJ1-4 gives the whole variable domain GAGVSQSPSNKVTEKGKDVELRCDPISGHTALYWYRQSLGQGLEFLIYFQGNSAPDKSGLPSDRFSAERTGGSVSTLTIQRTQQEDSAVYLCASSRWGTGITNEKLFFGSGTQLSVL.

This clonotype showed up just a few times. The rearrangement links TRBV5-1 to TRBJ2-7, with 15 bases aligning to TRBD2. V was clipped by 4 bases and J by 7 bases; unmatched bases: 3. CDR3 length: 14 residues. The germline gives CDR1 SGHRS, CDR2 YFSETQ. The CDR3: CASSGTSGRPEQYF. The CDR3 DNA reads TGCGCCAGCAGCGGGACTAGCGGGAGGCCGGAGCAGTACTTC.

The chain joins TRBV12-3 or TRBV12-4 to TRBJ2-7, with 7 bases identical to TRBD1. This CDR3 is 13 amino acids long. Trimming cost V 3 bases and J 5 bases; bases outside gene matches: 4. Here the CDR3 DNA reads TGTGCCAGCAGTTTGGATACAGGGGACGAGCAGTACTTC. Residues: CASSLDTGDEQYF.

The chain couples TRBV12-3 or TRBV12-4 to TRBJ1-5, with D possibly being TRBD1 (6 bases). This CDR3 is built from 14 residues. V shed 6 bases and J shed 5 bases, with 14 bases lying between them. This CDR3 reads CASSLNRADQPQHF. The DNA of the CDR3 is TGTGCCAGCAGCCTGAACAGGGCGGATCAGCCCCAGCATTTT.

This chain joins TRBV14 and TRBJ2-7; weak D call: TRBD1 (6 bases). The ends were cut back, 0 bases at V and 2 bases at J, with 20 bases in the middle. CDR1 and CDR2 from the germline V gene are SGHDN and FVKESK. This CDR3 has 18 residues. This CDR3 reads CASSQEPIRGTSPYEQYF. CDR3 nucleotide sequence: TGTGCCAGCAGCCAAGAACCGATTCGAGGGACAAGCCCCTACGAGCAGTACTTC.

Only a few counts were recorded for this clonotype. The rearrangement links TRBV11-2 to TRBJ2-7; TRBD1 matches 9 bases. Trimming cost V 5 bases and J 5 bases; bases outside gene matches: 7. Germline-derived CDR1 and CDR2 are SGHAT and FQNNGV. The CDR3 extends over 14 amino acids. CDR3 nucleotides: TGTGCCAGCAGCAGCGCGGGACAGGGCCACGAGCAGTACTTC. Its protein product is CASSSAGQGHEQYF.

This clonotype was picked up many times. This chain joins TRBV29-1 and TRBJ2-5; 8 bases align to TRBD1. The CDR3 has 12 residues. In germline, CDR1 is SQVTM, CDR2 ANQGSEA. The trim removed 5 bases at V and 3 bases at J, leaving 2 bases unmatched. CDR3 DNA: TGCAGCGTTACACAGGGGGAAGAGACCCAGTACTTC. Protein sequence: CSVTQGEETQYF.